This passage covers 29 T cell receptor beta chains from one sample sequenced in a study of chemoradiotherapy in HPV16-positive cancers. Sequencing was performed with immunoSEQ multiplex PCR; in TCRdb, only in-frame clones are kept and a portion is missing. Counted here are a few thousand clones, approximately 88% occurring once; the ten biggest clones make up less than 4.5%. Sequencing was performed on tumor tissue, taken from a patient who underwent chemoradiotherapy. These receptors all stem from a human donor with HPV-associated anogenital cancer.

Only one count was recorded for this clone. The V and J genes are TRBV6-1 and TRBJ1-1, with a possible D match to TRBD1 (6 bases). This CDR3 region has 16 residues. The germline CDR1 and CDR2 sequences are MNHNS and SASEGT. With 4 bases removed from V and 7 bases from J, the gap between germline ends came to 22 bases. In DNA form, the CDR3 reads TGTGCCAGCAGTGGAGGGGGGGGAGTAGCCTTGAGTGAAGCTTTCTTT. Translated, it gives CASSGGGGVALSEAFF.

This clone was seen just once. The chain is built from TRBV4-1 and TRBJ1-3; the D gene is possibly TRBD1 (6 bases). Germline V gene sequence: CDR1 MGHRA, CDR2 YSYEKL. Trimming left V 0 bases short and J 6 bases short, with 21 bases between. The CDR3 contains 18 residues. CDR3 region: CASSQDPVRGGLENTIYF. Written as DNA, the CDR3 is TGCGCCAGCAGCCAAGATCCTGTGAGGGGGGGACTTGAAAACACCATATATTTT.

The chain is built from TRBV2 and TRBJ2-1; D is undetermined. The CDR3 loop spans 13 amino acids. Trimming left V 7 bases short and J 4 bases short, with 11 bases between. The germline V gene has CDR1 SNHLY and CDR2 FYNNEI. CDR3 sequence (DNA): TGTGCCAGCATTCCCCCGGTGTACAATGAGCAGTTCTTC. Translating it yields CASIPPVYNEQFF.

This clone has a single count. CDR3 sequence reads: CASNHLGTSNQPQHF. The CDR3 nucleotides are TGTGCCAGCAACCACCTTGGGACCAGCAATCAGCCCCAGCATTTT. This chain links TRBV28 with TRBJ1-5; possible D gene TRBD1, 5 bases. Per the germline V gene, CDR1 is MDHEN and CDR2 is SYDVKM. This CDR3 spans 15 amino acids. V was clipped by 7 bases and J by 1 base, with 14 bases between them.

The chain employs TRBV5-4 and TRBJ2-3; no firm D call. The CDR3 extends over 11 amino acids. V lost 5 bases and J 4 bases, leaving 5 bases between the germline ends. The V gene's germline CDR1 is SGHNT and CDR2 YYREEE (reference sequence). CDR3 protein: CASSTSDTQYF. The CDR3 nucleotides read TGTGCCAGCAGTACGTCAGATACGCAGTATTTT.

The chain has TRBV7-6 and TRBJ2-7, with a possible D match to TRBD1 (5 bases). Germline V gene sequence: CDR1 SGHVS, CDR2 FNYEAQ. The V gene lost 5 bases and the J gene lost 0 bases, with 17 bases spanning the gap. CDR3 length equals 16 residues. This chain's CDR3 is CASSLQPGDSSYEQYF. CDR3 nucleotide sequence: TGTGCCAGCAGCCTCCAGCCGGGCGACAGCTCCTACGAGCAGTACTTC.

The rearrangement uses TRBV2 and TRBJ1-5, with TRBD1 as a possible D gene (6 bases). V dropped 5 bases and J dropped 4 bases, with 9 bases sitting between them. The CDR3 spans 13 residues. Germline V gene data show CDR1 as SNHLY and CDR2 as FYNNEI. The CDR3 DNA reads as TGTGCCAGCAGTAGGGACATAAATCAGCCCCAGCATTTT. It yields the protein CASSRDINQPQHF.

V usage is TRBV5-3 and J usage is TRBJ1-5; D may be TRBD1 (6 bases). Being an ORF, TRBV5-3 has a function that is uncertain. The V end lost 4 bases, the J end lost 5 bases, and 13 bases lay between the germline ends. The CDR3 runs 14 residues. The CDR3 region has the DNA TGTGCCAGAAGCGGACGGGACAACCATCAGCCCCAGCATTTT. This codes for CARSGRDNHQPQHF.

The chain recombines TRBV4-2 with TRBJ2-7, with TRBD1 as a possible D gene (6 bases). V lost 1 base and J lost 5, with 12 bases in between. The CDR3 is 14 residues long. The germline CDR1 and CDR2 sequences are LGHNA and YNFKEQ. The CDR3, as DNA: TGTGCCAGCAGCCAAGTGGGGGCCTCTAACGAGCAGTACTTC. Amino acids: CASSQVGASNEQYF.

The V and J genes are TRBV5-6 and TRBJ1-4; 7 bases match TRBD1. The germline V gene encodes CDR1 SGHDT and CDR2 YYEEEE. The CDR3 has 12 amino acids. Trimming at V came to 7 bases and at J to 7 bases, leaving 4 bases not matched to a gene. This CDR3 reads CASGNRGEKLFF. The CDR3 nucleotides are TGTGCCAGCGGAAACAGGGGTGAAAAACTGTTTTTT.

The sample holds one count of this clone. The rearrangement joins TRBV5-1 to TRBJ2-2; 10 bases agree with TRBD2. In germline, CDR1 is SGHRS, CDR2 YFSETQ. V gave up 0 bases and J gave up 4 bases; unmatched junction bases: 6. This CDR3 comprises 17 residues. CDR3 coding DNA: TGCGCCAGCAGCTTGGCCCTAGCGGGAGTGAGCACCGGGGAGCTGTTTTTT. Amino acids: CASSLALAGVSTGELFF.

This clone has only one observation. The chain uses TRBV25-1 and TRBJ2-1; D assignment may be TRBD1 or TRBD2 (6 bases each). Germline V gene data show CDR1 as MGHDK and CDR2 as SYGVNS. V lost 7 bases to trimming and J lost 4 bases, with 20 bases between them. The CDR3 loop spans 16 amino acids. In DNA form, the CDR3 reads TGTGCCAGCACTTCCGATAGGGGGGAGACGTACAATGAGCAGTTCTTC. Protein sequence: CASTSDRGETYNEQFF.

The V gene is TRBV6-6, the J gene TRBJ2-7; 9 bases are shared with TRBD1. The CDR3 spans 13 residues. J lost 7 bases, V lost 5 bases, and 6 bases had no gene match. CDR1 MNHNY and CDR2 SVGAGI come from the germline V gene (reference sequence). CDR3 sequence reads: CASSNRGRDEQYF. Here the CDR3 DNA reads TGTGCCAGCAGTAACAGGGGGCGCGATGAGCAGTACTTC.

The chain combines TRBV19 with TRBJ2-1; 9 bases line up with TRBD2. CDR3 size: 14 residues. Germline CDR1 reads LNHDA; CDR2 reads SQIVND (reference sequence). The V segment lost 11 bases and the J segment 5 bases; nucleotides outside the gene matches: 10. The chain's CDR3 is CAVKGTSYNNEQFF. The CDR3 DNA sequence: TGTGCCGTCAAGGGGACTAGCTACAACAATGAGCAGTTCTTC.

To note about this clone: The same CDR3 is also encoded by other DNA sequences in this sample. The rearrangement uses TRBV27 and TRBJ1-4; D unresolved. The CDR3 is 15 amino acids. V gave up 3 bases and J gave up 8 bases, with 16 bases separating them. Germline V lookup: CDR1 MNHEY, CDR2 SMNVEV (reference sequence). CDR3: CASSFSPNRNEKLFF. The CDR3 DNA sequence: TGTGCCAGCAGTTTCTCCCCCAACAGAAACGAAAAACTGTTTTTT.

This clone was counted once. The V gene is TRBV7-2, the J gene TRBJ1-4; weak D call: TRBD1 (5 bases). CDR1 and CDR2 (germline): SGHTA, FQGNSA. V was trimmed by 4 bases and J by 6 bases, leaving 15 bases between them. CDR3 length equals 15 residues. The CDR3 sequence: CASSSQGYGDEKLFF. CDR3 sequence (DNA): TGTGCCAGCAGCTCTCAGGGTTACGGGGATGAAAAACTGTTTTTT.

This rearrangement joins TRBV28 to TRBJ2-7, with D perhaps matching TRBD1 or TRBD2 (6 bases each). The length of the CDR3 is 14 residues. The germline V gene encodes CDR1 MDHEN and CDR2 SYDVKM. The V end lost 5 bases, the J end lost 6 bases, and 17 bases lay between the germline ends. The CDR3 spells CASSESPGAIEQYF. In DNA form, the CDR3 reads TGTGCCAGCAGTGAGTCCCCGGGGGCCATCGAGCAGTACTTC.

The rearrangement joins TRBV4-1 to TRBJ2-2; unclear D gene. V was shortened by 4 bases and J by 1 base, with 4 bases between the two germline ends. This CDR3 contains 13 residues. From germline, CDR1 is MGHRA and CDR2 YSYEKL. DNA for the CDR3: TGCGCCAGCAGCCGAGAGAACACCGGGGAGCTGTTTTTT. Protein product: CASSRENTGELFF.

This clone showed up just once. The chain carries TRBV7-2 and TRBJ1-6; D not certain. CDR1 is SGHTA and CDR2 is FQGNSA in the germline V gene. V lost 4 bases and J lost 7, with 17 bases in between. This CDR3 spans 16 amino acids. DNA of the CDR3: TGTGCCAGCAGCTCACCCCCCGGGGTTAAAAATTCACCCCTCCACTTT. As protein: CASSSPPGVKNSPLHF.

The gene calls are TRBV28 and TRBJ1-2, with TRBD1 matching over 9 bases. Germline CDR1 and CDR2: MDHEN and SYDVKM. Germline trimming cut 1 base from V and 2 bases from J; bases unmatched to any gene: 8. The CDR3 runs to 17 residues. The CDR3 coding sequence is TGTGCCAGCAGTTTATTTAGCAAAGGGACAGGGAACTATGGCTACACCTTC. It translates to CASSLFSKGTGNYGYTF.

The rearrangement links TRBV5-1 to TRBJ1-5, with 9 bases aligning to TRBD1. The germline gives CDR1 SGHRS, CDR2 YFSETQ. The length of the CDR3 is 14 residues. V lost 4 bases to trimming and J lost 4 bases; unmatched junction nucleotides: 3. The CDR3 region is CASSQGTGNQPQHF. CDR3 bases: TGCGCCAGCAGCCAGGGGACAGGGAATCAGCCCCAGCATTTT. Combining the CDR3 with reference TRBV5-1 and TRBJ1-5 gives the whole variable domain KAGVTQTPRYLIKTRGQQVTLSCSPISGHRSVSWYQQTPGQGLQFLFEYFSETQRNKGNFPGRFSGRQFSNSRSEMNVSTLELGDSALYLCASSQGTGNQPQHFGDGTRLSIL.

The rearrangement links TRBV6-4 to TRBJ2-6; unclear D gene. V shed 0 bases and J shed 0 bases, with 3 bases lying between them. CDR3 length: 15 residues. Germline V gives CDR1 MRHNA, CDR2 SNTAGT. In DNA form, the CDR3 reads TGTGCCAGCAGTGACTCGAACTCTGGGGCCAACGTCCTGACTTTC. Its translation is CASSDSNSGANVLTF.

Turning to this clone: At the DNA level, this CDR3 is encoded by other sequences in the same sample as well. The CDR3 DNA follows: TGTGCCAGCAGCTTGTACAGGGGACGGGATGCTGAAGCTTTCTTT. Translating gives CASSLYRGRDAEAFF. V usage is TRBV5-4 and J usage is TRBJ1-1, with 7 bases lining up with TRBD1. Unmatched junction bases numbered 9, after V lost 1 base and J lost 6 bases. The germline gives CDR1 SGHNT, CDR2 YYREEE (reference sequence). The CDR3 has 15 amino acids. The full variable domain, rest sourced from reference TRBV5-4 and TRBJ1-1, is ETGVTQSPTHLIKTRGQQVTLRCSSQSGHNTVSWYQQALGQGPQFIFQYYREEENGRGNFPPRFSGLQFPNYSSELNVNALELDDSALYLCASSLYRGRDAEAFFGQGTRLTVV.

The V call is TRBV30, the J call TRBJ2-2; D not resolved. V was cut by 0 bases and J by 2 bases, with 13 bases left in between. The CDR3 length is 16 residues. Germline V gene data show CDR1 as GTSNPN and CDR2 as SVGIG (reference sequence). CDR3 sequence reads: CAWSVGPEVNTGELFF. CDR3 DNA: TGTGCCTGGAGTGTAGGCCCCGAGGTTAACACCGGGGAGCTGTTTTTT. The variable domain in full, completed from reference TRBV30 and TRBJ2-2, reads SQTIHQWPATLVQPVGSPLSLECTVEGTSNPNLYWYRQAAGRGLQLLFYSVGIGQISSEVPQNLSASRPQDRQFILSSKKLLLSDSGFYLCAWSVGPEVNTGELFFGEGSRLTVL.

This chain links TRBV6-5 with TRBJ2-5; D possibly uses TRBD1 or TRBD2 (5 bases each). Trimming stripped 1 base from V and 3 bases from J, with 6 bases between. This CDR3 is built from 13 residues. Germline V gene lookup returns CDR1 MNHEY and CDR2 SVGAGI. CDR3 nucleotide sequence: TGTGCCAGCAGTTACTTGGGGGAAGAGACCCAGTACTTC. This encodes CASSYLGEETQYF.

The rearrangement uses TRBV28 and TRBJ1-5, with D possibly TRBD1 on 5 matching bases. Germline loops: CDR1 MDHEN, CDR2 SYDVKM. This CDR3 is built from 13 residues. V was clipped by 7 bases and J by 6 bases, with 13 bases between them. CDR3 protein: CASNPGLSQPQHF. The CDR3 DNA follows: TGTGCCAGCAATCCAGGGTTGAGTCAGCCCCAGCATTTT.

This chain's CDR3 is CASRERGVSNYGYTF. CDR3 nucleotides: TGTGCCAGCAGGGAACGCGGGGTATCTAACTATGGCTACACCTTC. The rearrangement links TRBV28 to TRBJ1-2; no clear D. CDR3 size: 15 residues. CDR1 MDHEN and CDR2 SYDVKM come from the germline V gene. Trimming shortened V by 6 bases and J by 0 bases, and 14 bases separated the two germline ends.

The rearrangement joins TRBV27 to TRBJ1-2, with no clear D. From germline, CDR1 is MNHEY and CDR2 SMNVEV (reference sequence). Trimming shortened V by 5 bases and J by 2 bases, and 15 bases separated the two germline ends. The length of the CDR3 is 15 residues. Written as DNA, the CDR3 is TGTGCCAGCAGTAACAGTCCGACGAGCAACTATGGCTACACCTTC. Its protein product is CASSNSPTSNYGYTF.

The genes are TRBV2 and TRBJ2-7, with 9 bases that match TRBD2. Germline V gives CDR1 SNHLY, CDR2 FYNNEI. Trimming took 6 bases from V and 0 from J; bases not matched to a gene: 0. The CDR3 consists of 13 residues. The CDR3 loop is CASRTSGSYEQYF. The DNA for the CDR3 is TGTGCCAGCAGGACTAGCGGCTCCTACGAGCAGTACTTC.